This entry describes one T cell receptor beta chain. The data belong to a study of blood T cell repertoires in COVID-19. Overall study context: From T cells, B-cell-depleted T cells, or PBMCs came the material, which was cDNA or gDNA.

Germline lookup yields CDR1 SGHRS and CDR2 YFSETQ. Trimming took off 0 bases at V and 2 bases at J, with 10 bases between the two ends. This CDR3 region has 15 residues. All enrollees were about 18 to 89 years old and from 20 to 30 US areas. In assigning cohorts, the study relied on participant-reported clinical history. Symptom resolution, clearance, or two negative PCRs marked the recovered donors of Cohort 3. Clones were read by immunoSEQ multiplex PCR, and TCRdb kept only the in-frame ones, dropping some. The table shows about 310,000 clones, with approximately 88% occurring only once. The sequenced sample consisted of PBMCs or T cells enriched from blood (not recorded which). The source is a woman aged 18-29 years who had recovered from COVID-19. The V gene is TRBV5-1, the J gene TRBJ2-3, with a weak D call TRBD1 (6 bases). The CDR3 nucleotides read TGCGCCAGCAGCTTGGCCGGACAGAACACAGATACGCAGTATTTT. It specifies CASSLAGQNTDTQYF.